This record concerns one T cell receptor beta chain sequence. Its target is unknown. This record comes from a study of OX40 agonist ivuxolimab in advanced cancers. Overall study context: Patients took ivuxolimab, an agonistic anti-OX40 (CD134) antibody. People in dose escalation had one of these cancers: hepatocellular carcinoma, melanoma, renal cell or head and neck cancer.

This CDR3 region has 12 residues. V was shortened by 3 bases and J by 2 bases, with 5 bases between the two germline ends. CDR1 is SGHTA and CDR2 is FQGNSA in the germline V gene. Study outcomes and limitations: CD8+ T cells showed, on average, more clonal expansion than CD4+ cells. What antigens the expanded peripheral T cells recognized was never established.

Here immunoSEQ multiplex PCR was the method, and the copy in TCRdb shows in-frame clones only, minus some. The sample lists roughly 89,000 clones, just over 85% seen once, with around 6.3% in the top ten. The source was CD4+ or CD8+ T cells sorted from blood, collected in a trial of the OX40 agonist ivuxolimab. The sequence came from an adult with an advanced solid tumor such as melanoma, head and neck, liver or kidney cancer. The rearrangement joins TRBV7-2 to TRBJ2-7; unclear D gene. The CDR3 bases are TGTGCCAGCAGCTTTCTACCCTACGAGCAGTACTTC. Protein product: CASSFLPYEQYF.